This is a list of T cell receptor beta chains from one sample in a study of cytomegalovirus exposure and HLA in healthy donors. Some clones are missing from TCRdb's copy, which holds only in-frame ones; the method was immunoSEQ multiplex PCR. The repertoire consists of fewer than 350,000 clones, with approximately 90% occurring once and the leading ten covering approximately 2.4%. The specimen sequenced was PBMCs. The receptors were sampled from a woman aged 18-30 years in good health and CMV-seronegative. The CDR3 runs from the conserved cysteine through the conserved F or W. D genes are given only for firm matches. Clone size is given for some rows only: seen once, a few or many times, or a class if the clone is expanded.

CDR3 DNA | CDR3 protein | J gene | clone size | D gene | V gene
TGCGCCAGCAGTGGACTAGCGGGGGGGCCAACAGATACGCAGTATTTT | CASSGLAGGPTDTQYF | TRBJ2-3 | - | TRBD2 | TRBV10-1
TGTGCCAGCAGTTACCGGTCGAACACTGAAGCTTTCTTT | CASSYRSNTEAFF | TRBJ1-1 | - | - | TRBV6-5
TGTGCCAGCAGTAATGCGGGGGGGGGCACAGATACGCAGTATTTT | CASSNAGGGTDTQYF | TRBJ2-3 | - | TRBD2 | TRBV6-4
TGTGCCAGCAGCTTGGTTCAGGGGGGAACTGAAGCTTTCTTT | CASSLVQGGTEAFF | TRBJ1-1 | - | TRBD1 | TRBV5-8
TGTGCCAGCAGTTTATGGGGCAACACTGAAGCTTTCTTT | CASSLWGNTEAFF | TRBJ1-1 | - | - | TRBV27
TGTGCCAGTAGTATAGCCCGGGACAGGGGGCTAACCCACGAGCAGTACTTC | CASSIARDRGLTHEQYF | TRBJ2-7 | - | TRBD1 | TRBV19
TGTGCCAGCAGATTAAGCGGACCCTCGTTCGGGGAGCTGTTTTTT | CASRLSGPSFGELFF | TRBJ2-2 | - | - | TRBV2
TGTGCCAGCACCGTAGTAGCGAGCTCCTATAATTCACCCCTCCACTTT | CASTVVASSYNSPLHF | TRBJ1-6 | - | - | TRBV5-6
TGTGCCAGCAGTGACCCTAGCGGGTTTTACAATGAGCAGTTCTTC | CASSDPSGFYNEQFF | TRBJ2-1 | once | TRBD2 | TRBV2
TGCGCCAGCAGTGAGCGGGACACCAACACAGATACGCAGTATTTT | CASSERDTNTDTQYF | TRBJ2-3 | - | - | TRBV10-1
TGTGCCAGCAGCAACCCCCTGAGGTTGGGGACCCAGTACTTC | CASSNPLRLGTQYF | TRBJ2-5 | - | - | TRBV2
TGCGCCAGCAGTTCACAGGGGAGAGAGACCCAGTACTTC | CASSSQGRETQYF | TRBJ2-5 | once | TRBD1 | TRBV5-1
TGTGCCACCAGCCCACGACTAGCGGGGGGGCGGGGCAATGAGCAGTTCTTC | CATSPRLAGGRGNEQFF | TRBJ2-1 | - | TRBD2 | TRBV15
TGTGCCAGCAGTGAAATGGGGCAGGGCACAGATACGCAGTATTTT | CASSEMGQGTDTQYF | TRBJ2-3 | - | - | TRBV6-1
TGCGCCAGCAGTGGCGGAGGCAACTCTGGGGCCAACGTCCTGACTTTC | CASSGGGNSGANVLTF | TRBJ2-6 | - | - | TRBV10-2
TGTGCCAGTAGTATCCTCGCGGACAGGGGAGGAAGGGAGCTGTTTTTT | CASSILADRGGRELFF | TRBJ2-2 | - | TRBD1 | TRBV19
TGTGCCAGCAGTTTATCCCCAGATAGCAATCAGCCCCAGCATTTT | CASSLSPDSNQPQHF | TRBJ1-5 | - | - | TRBV27
TGTGCCAGCAGCTCCTCCTCCACGGACTATGGCTACACCTTC | CASSSSSTDYGYTF | TRBJ1-2 | once | - | TRBV7-2
TGCAGCGTTGAAATCCCGGGACAGAACACCGGGGAGCTGTTTTTT | CSVEIPGQNTGELFF | TRBJ2-2 | - | - | TRBV29-1
TGTGCCAGCAGCCCCAGGGGTCGCGGAGCAACTAATGAAAAACTGTTTTTT | CASSPRGRGATNEKLFF | TRBJ1-4 | - | - | TRBV7-9
TGCGCCAGCAGTGAGGGCGGGGGGGGTTCGGTGGAGACCCAGTACTTC | CASSEGGGGSVETQYF | TRBJ2-5 | - | TRBD2 | TRBV10-1
TGTGCCAGCAGCCCAGCCCGGGTACGCTTTTACGAGCAGTACTTC | CASSPARVRFYEQYF | TRBJ2-7 | - | - | TRBV11-3
TGTGCCAGCAGAAGGACTAGCGGGGGGGCGGTAACAGATACGCAGTATTTT | CASRRTSGGAVTDTQYF | TRBJ2-3 | - | TRBD2 | TRBV27
TGTGCCAGCAGCGTAGGCCTGTCTGGGCGGAACACCGGGGAGCTGTTTTTT | CASSVGLSGRNTGELFF | TRBJ2-2 | - | - | TRBV9
TGTGCCAGCAGCGACCTGGGACTAGCGATAGAGGAGACCCAGTACTTC | CASSDLGLAIEETQYF | TRBJ2-5 | - | TRBD2 | TRBV2
TGTGCCACGCACCAGTCCGAGAACACTGAAGCTTTCTTT | CATHQSENTEAFF | TRBJ1-1 | once | - | TRBV10-3
TGTGCCTGGAGTGCGGGACTGTACGAGCAGTACTTC | CAWSAGLYEQYF | TRBJ2-7 | - | - | TRBV30
TGTGCCAGCAGTGATGCAGGGGGTAGTTATGAGCAGTTCTTC | CASSDAGGSYEQFF | TRBJ2-1 | - | TRBD1 | TRBV25-1
TGCAGCGCAAACAGGGGGAACACTGAAGCTTTCTTT | CSANRGNTEAFF | TRBJ1-1 | once | TRBD1 | TRBV29-1
TGTGCCAGCATTCGAGGACAGGTACAAGGTAGCTATGGCTACACCTTC | CASIRGQVQGSYGYTF | TRBJ1-2 | - | TRBD1 | TRBV2
TGTGCCAGCAGCTTGGCCAATTTGGGGCCCGGGGAGCTGTTTTTT | CASSLANLGPGELFF | TRBJ2-2 | - | - | TRBV5-6
TGTGCCAGCAGCTTAACCAGACAAAAAAACAATGAGCAGTTCTTC | CASSLTRQKNNEQFF | TRBJ2-1 | - | - | TRBV7-3
TGTTCCAGCAGCCGGGGACAGGGAGGCTATGGCTACACCTTC | CSSSRGQGGYGYTF | TRBJ1-2 | - | TRBD1 | TRBV7-9
TGTGCCAGCAGCTTATGGACACCAGAGAACACTGAAGCTTTCTTT | CASSLWTPENTEAFF | TRBJ1-1 | - | - | TRBV7-3
TGTGCCAGCAGCTTGGCGGAACAGCCCGACTATGGCTACACCTTC | CASSLAEQPDYGYTF | TRBJ1-2 | - | - | TRBV5-5
TGTGCCAGCAGGCTCACTAGGGCCTATAATTCACCCCTCCACTTT | CASRLTRAYNSPLHF | TRBJ1-6 | - | - | TRBV2
TGTGCCAGCAGGGCAGGGACAGTTGTCTATGGCTACACCTTC | CASRAGTVVYGYTF | TRBJ1-2 | - | TRBD1 | TRBV2
TGTGCCAGCAGCCTCCCAGGGGGCTATGGCTACACCTTC | CASSLPGGYGYTF | TRBJ1-2 | - | TRBD1 | TRBV13
TGTGCCAGCAGCCCCCGGACAGGGGGCACTGAAGCTTTCTTT | CASSPRTGGTEAFF | TRBJ1-1 | - | TRBD1 | TRBV14
TGTGCCAGCAGTGACAGGGGGCTCTCCTACGAGCAGTACTTC | CASSDRGLSYEQYF | TRBJ2-7 | - | TRBD1 | TRBV6-5
TGTGCCAGCAGCCGACAGGGAGGCACTGAAGCTTTCTTT | CASSRQGGTEAFF | TRBJ1-1 | - | TRBD1 | TRBV13
TGTGCCTGGAGAAAACTAGCGGGGGAGGAGACCCAGTACTTC | CAWRKLAGEETQYF | TRBJ2-5 | - | TRBD2 | TRBV30
TGTGCCAGCAGTCCTGAGGTCAACCGCCCCAATGAGCAGTTCTTC | CASSPEVNRPNEQFF | TRBJ2-1 | few | - | TRBV27
TGCAGCGTCGTCAGGGCCTACGAGCAGTACTTC | CSVVRAYEQYF | TRBJ2-7 | few | - | TRBV29-1
TGTGCCAGCAGTTTGATCGGACAGGGGGCAGGGAACACTGAAGCTTTCTTT | CASSLIGQGAGNTEAFF | TRBJ1-1 | - | TRBD1 | TRBV27
TGTGCCAGCAGTGGCGGGTTGAAAGAGACCCAGTACTTC | CASSGGLKETQYF | TRBJ2-5 | - | - | TRBV2
TGTTCCAGCAGCTCCCTCGGGGGGTGGGCGAACACTGAAGCTTTCTTT | CSSSSLGGWANTEAFF | TRBJ1-1 | - | - | TRBV7-9
TGTGCCACCAGCAGAGATCGAGTAGGGGGACTAGCGGGAAACTACGAGCAGTACTTC | CATSRDRVGGLAGNYEQYF | TRBJ2-7 | - | TRBD2 | TRBV15
TGTGCCAGCAGGAAACCTTTACGGGACAGCGGCAAGAACACTGAAGCTTTCTTT | CASRKPLRDSGKNTEAFF | TRBJ1-1 | - | TRBD1 | TRBV7-9
TGCAGCGTGAGGACAGACGAAGGTAACTATGGCTACACCTTC | CSVRTDEGNYGYTF | TRBJ1-2 | - | - | TRBV29-1
TGTGCCAGCAGCAAATTTTACGACAGGAACACTGAAGCTTTCTTT | CASSKFYDRNTEAFF | TRBJ1-1 | - | - | TRBV21-1
TGTGCCAGCAGCCCCGCGTGGAACTATGGCTACACCTTC | CASSPAWNYGYTF | TRBJ1-2 | - | - | TRBV6-6
TGCGCCAGCAGCTTGGAGCCCGGTCAGGGGGTAGCTGAAGCTTTCTTT | CASSLEPGQGVAEAFF | TRBJ1-1 | - | TRBD1 | TRBV5-1
TGTGCCAGCAGCTTTGGCAGGGGGTGGACAGATACGCAGTATTTT | CASSFGRGWTDTQYF | TRBJ2-3 | - | TRBD1 | TRBV5-6
TGTGCCTGGAGTGTACTGGGGGCGGACACTGAAGCTTTCTTT | CAWSVLGADTEAFF | TRBJ1-1 | - | - | TRBV30